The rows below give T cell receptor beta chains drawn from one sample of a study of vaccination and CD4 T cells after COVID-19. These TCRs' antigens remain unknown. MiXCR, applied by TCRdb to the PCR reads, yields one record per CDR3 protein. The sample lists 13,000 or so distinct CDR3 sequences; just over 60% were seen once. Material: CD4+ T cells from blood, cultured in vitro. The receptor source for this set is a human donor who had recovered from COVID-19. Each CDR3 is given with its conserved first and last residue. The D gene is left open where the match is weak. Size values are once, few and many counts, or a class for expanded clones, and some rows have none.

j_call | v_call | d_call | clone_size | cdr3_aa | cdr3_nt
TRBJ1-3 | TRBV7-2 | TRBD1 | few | CASSARQGSGNTIYF | TGTGCCAGCAGCGCTCGACAGGGCTCTGGAAACACCATATATTTT
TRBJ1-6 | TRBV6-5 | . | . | CASSYSGGTATRRNSPLHF | TGTGCCAGCAGTTACTCCGGGGGGACTGCCACCCGGAGGAATTCACCCCTCCACTTT
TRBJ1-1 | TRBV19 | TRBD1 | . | CASSIGQGGEAFF | TGTGCCAGTAGTATTGGACAGGGGGGTGAAGCTTTCTTT
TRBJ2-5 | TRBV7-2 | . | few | CASSLWFGEETQYF | TGTGCCAGCAGCTTATGGTTTGGAGAAGAGACCCAGTACTTC
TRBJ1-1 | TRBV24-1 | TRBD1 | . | CATSDVGQSAEAFF | TGTGCCACCAGTGATGTGGGACAGTCGGCTGAAGCTTTCTTT
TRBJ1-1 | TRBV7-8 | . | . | CASSFPGRGAEAFF | TGTGCCAGCAGCTTCCCGGGACGCGGCGCTGAAGCTTTCTTT
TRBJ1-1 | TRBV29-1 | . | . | CSVAGQSSVAFF | TGCAGCGTTGCGGGGCAGTCCTCTGTGGCTTTCTTT
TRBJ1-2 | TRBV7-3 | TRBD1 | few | CASSLSGTGGLNYGYTF | TGTGCCAGCAGCTTATCGGGGACAGGGGGCCTTAACTATGGCTACACCTTC
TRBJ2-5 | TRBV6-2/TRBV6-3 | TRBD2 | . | CASSYGVAGGQETQYF | TGTGCCAGCAGTTACGGGGTAGCGGGGGGTCAAGAGACCCAGTACTTC
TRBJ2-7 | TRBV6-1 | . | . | CASSETGGSGEQYF | TGTGCCAGCAGTGAAACCGGGGGATCGGGCGAGCAGTACTTC
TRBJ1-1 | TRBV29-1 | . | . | CSVALQLNTEAFF | TGCAGCGTTGCTCTACAGCTGAACACTGAAGCTTTCTTT
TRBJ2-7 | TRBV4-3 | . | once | CASSLKGSGEQYF | TGCGCCAGCAGCCTTAAAGGGTCTGGGGAGCAGTACTTC
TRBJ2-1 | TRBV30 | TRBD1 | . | CARSTGTVYNEQFF | TGTGCCCGGAGTACCGGGACAGTTTACAATGAGCAGTTCTTC
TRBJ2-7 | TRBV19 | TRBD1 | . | CASSTAGTGGFEQYF | TGTGCCAGTAGTACCGCCGGGACAGGGGGCTTCGAGCAGTACTTC
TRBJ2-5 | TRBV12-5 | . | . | CASGGGSRGGRGETQYF | TGTGCTAGTGGTGGCGGTTCTAGAGGGGGGAGAGGAGAGACCCAGTACTTC
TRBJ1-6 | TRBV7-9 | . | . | CASSSFGGRYNSPLHF | TGTGCCAGCAGCTCATTTGGGGGGAGATATAATTCACCCCTCCACTTT
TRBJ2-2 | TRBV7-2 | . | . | CASSLARAGTGELFF | TGTGCCAGCAGCTTAGCTAGGGCGGGAACCGGGGAGCTGTTTTTT
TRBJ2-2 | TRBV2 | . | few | CASRGAGELFF | TGTGCCAGCAGGGGTGCCGGGGAGCTGTTTTTT
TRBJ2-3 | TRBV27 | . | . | CATVADKNTDTQYF | TGTGCCACAGTCGCGGACAAGAACACAGATACGCAGTATTTT
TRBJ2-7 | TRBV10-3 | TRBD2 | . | CAISQLAGASYEQYF | TGTGCCATCAGCCAACTAGCGGGGGCGTCCTACGAGCAGTACTTC
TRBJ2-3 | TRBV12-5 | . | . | CASGQGIDTQYF | TGTGCTAGTGGCCAGGGCATAGATACGCAGTATTTT
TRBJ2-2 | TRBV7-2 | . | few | CASSLAGPGELFF | TGTGCCAGCAGCTTGGCAGGGCCCGGGGAGCTGTTTTTT
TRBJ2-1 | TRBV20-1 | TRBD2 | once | CSALAGGHNEQFF | TGCAGTGCACTAGCGGGGGGGCACAATGAGCAGTTCTTC
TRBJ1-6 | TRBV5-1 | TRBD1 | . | CASSSQGDNSPPHF | TGCGCCAGCAGCTCACAGGGGGATAATTCACCCCCCCACTTT
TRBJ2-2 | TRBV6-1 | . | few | CASSDRDTGELFF | TGTGCCAGCAGTGACCGGGACACCGGGGAGCTGTTTTTT
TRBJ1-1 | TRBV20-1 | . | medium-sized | CSASLTEMNTEAFF | TGCAGTGCTAGCTTGACAGAAATGAACACTGAAGCTTTCTTT
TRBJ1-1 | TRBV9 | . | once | CASSVPPDNTEAFF | TGTGCCAGCAGCGTCCCCCCGGACAACACTGAAGCTTTCTTT
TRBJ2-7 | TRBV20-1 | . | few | CSARSGQRSYEQYF | TGCAGTGCTAGATCCGGACAGAGATCCTACGAGCAGTACTTC
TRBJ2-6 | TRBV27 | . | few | CASSSRASYSGANVLTF | TGTGCCAGCAGTTCTCGGGCCTCTTACTCTGGGGCCAACGTCCTGACTTTC
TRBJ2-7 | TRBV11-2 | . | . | CASSLGARSPDLTYEQYF | TGTGCCAGCAGCTTAGGGGCCAGGAGCCCCGACCTTACCTACGAGCAGTACTTC
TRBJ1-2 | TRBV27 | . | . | CASSLYSPAPNLLYGYTF | TGTGCCAGCAGTTTATATTCCCCAGCCCCTAATCTCCTCTATGGCTACACCTTC
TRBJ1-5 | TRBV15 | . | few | CATSQGNQPQHF | TGTGCCACCAGTCAAGGGAATCAGCCCCAGCATTTT
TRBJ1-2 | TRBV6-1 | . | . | CASRAGSYGYTF | TGTGCCAGCAGGGCAGGGAGCTATGGCTACACCTTC
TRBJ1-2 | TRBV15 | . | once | CATSRDSRGTLYGYTF | TGTGCCACCAGCAGAGATTCGAGGGGCACGCTCTATGGCTACACCTTC
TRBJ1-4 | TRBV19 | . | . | CASSGSSAGEKLFF | TGTGCCAGTAGTGGGTCCTCCGCCGGTGAAAAACTGTTTTTT
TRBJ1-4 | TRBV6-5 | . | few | CASSYSGGKLFF | TGTGCCAGCAGTTACTCAGGGGGAAAACTGTTTTTT
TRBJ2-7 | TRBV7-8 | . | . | CASSPGQRSYEQYF | TGTGCCAGCAGCCCCGGACAGCGGTCCTACGAGCAGTACTTC
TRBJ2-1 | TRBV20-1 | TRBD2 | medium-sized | CSARGGLAGGHNEQFF | TGCAGTGCTAGAGGTGGACTAGCGGGGGGTCACAATGAGCAGTTCTTC
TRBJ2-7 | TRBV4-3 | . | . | CASSQEAGTASYEQYF | TGCGCCAGCAGCCAAGAGGCGGGGACAGCCTCCTACGAGCAGTACTTC
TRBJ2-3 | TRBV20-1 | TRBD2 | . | CSAGESGRYRTDTQYF | TGCAGTGCGGGGGAAAGCGGGAGGTATCGCACAGATACGCAGTATTTT
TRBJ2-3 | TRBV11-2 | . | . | CASRRLPLITDTQYF | TGTGCCAGCAGAAGACTGCCTCTGATCACAGATACGCAGTATTTT
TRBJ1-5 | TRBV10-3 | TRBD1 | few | CATGQGLLSNQPQHF | TGTGCCACGGGACAGGGGTTGTTAAGCAATCAGCCCCAGCATTTT
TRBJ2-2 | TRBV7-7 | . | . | CASSLGTSGELFF | TGTGCTAGCAGCTTAGGGACGTCCGGGGAGCTGTTTTTT
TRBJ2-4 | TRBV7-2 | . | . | CASSLVGGRDIQYF | TGTGCCAGCAGCTTAGTTGGGGGAAGGGACATTCAGTACTTC
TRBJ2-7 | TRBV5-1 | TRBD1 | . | CASSIFAGGHNNEQYF | TGCGCCAGCTCCATTTTCGCAGGGGGCCACAACAACGAGCAGTACTTC
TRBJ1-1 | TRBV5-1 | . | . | CASSPGGGGGEAFF | TGCGCCAGCAGCCCGGGGGGGGGCGGAGGTGAAGCTTTCTTT
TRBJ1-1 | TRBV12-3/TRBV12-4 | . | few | CASSSSMNTEAFF | TGTGCCAGCAGCTCGTCCATGAACACTGAAGCTTTCTTT
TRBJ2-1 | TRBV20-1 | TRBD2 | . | CSARASSGRAFNEQFF | TGCAGTGCTAGAGCTTCTAGCGGGAGGGCCTTCAATGAGCAGTTCTTC
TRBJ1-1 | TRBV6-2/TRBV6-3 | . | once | CASSSRITAWRAEAFF | TGTGCCAGCAGTTCCCGGATTACCGCGTGGCGGGCTGAAGCTTTCTTT
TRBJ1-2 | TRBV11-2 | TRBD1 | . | CASSSGTGNYGYTF | TGTGCCAGCAGCTCCGGGACAGGGAACTATGGCTACACCTTC
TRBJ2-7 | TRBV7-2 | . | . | CASSATREAEQYF | TGTGCCAGCAGCGCAACCAGGGAGGCCGAGCAGTACTTC
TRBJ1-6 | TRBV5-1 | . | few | CASTDRNSPLHF | TGCGCCAGCACGGACAGAAATTCACCCCTCCACTTT
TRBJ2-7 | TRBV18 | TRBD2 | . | CASSPTSGRFEQYF | TGTGCCAGCTCACCTACTAGCGGGAGGTTCGAGCAGTACTTC